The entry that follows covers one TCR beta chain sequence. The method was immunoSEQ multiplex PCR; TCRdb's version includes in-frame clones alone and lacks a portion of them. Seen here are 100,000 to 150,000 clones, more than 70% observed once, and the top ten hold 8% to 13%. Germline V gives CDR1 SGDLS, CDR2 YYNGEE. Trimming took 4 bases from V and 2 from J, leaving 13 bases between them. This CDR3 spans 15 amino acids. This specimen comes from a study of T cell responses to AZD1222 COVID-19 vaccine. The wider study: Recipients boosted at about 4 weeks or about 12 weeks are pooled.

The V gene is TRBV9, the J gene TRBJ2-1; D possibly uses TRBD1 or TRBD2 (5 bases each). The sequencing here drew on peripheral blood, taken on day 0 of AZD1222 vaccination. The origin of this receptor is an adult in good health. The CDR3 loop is CASSREGDAYNEQFF. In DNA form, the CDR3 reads TGTGCCAGCAGCCGTGAAGGGGACGCCTACAATGAGCAGTTCTTC.